Presented here are 18 T cell receptor beta chains from one specimen sequenced in a study of monozygotic twins with inflammatory bowel disease. TCRdb reprocessed the 5' RACE reads; each CDR3 protein has one entry and no DNA is given. Its table records fewer than 550,000 distinct CDR3 sequences. The material sequenced was blood. The receptors shown here come from a human donor with ulcerative colitis or Crohn's disease, or a healthy co-twin of an affected twin (not recorded which).

The chain employs TRBV9 and TRBJ1-6. Germline lookup yields CDR1 SGDLS and CDR2 YYNGEE. The CDR3 has 12 amino acids. The CDR3 region is CASSVDDSPLHF.

The chain uses TRBV7-3 and TRBJ2-7; TCRdb picks TRBD2, but there is no DNA to check that call. CDR1 and CDR2 from the germline V gene are SGHTA and FQGTGA. This CDR3 comprises 17 residues. The CDR3 sequence: CASSLSTGAADAYEQYF. The variable domain in full, completed from reference TRBV7-3 and TRBJ2-7, reads GAGVSQTPSNKVTEKGKYVELRCDPISGHTALYWYRQSLGQGPEFLIYFQGTGAADDSGLPNDRFFAVRPEGSVSTLKIQRTERGDSAVYLCASSLSTGAADAYEQYFGPGTRLTVT.

The chain employs TRBV12-3 or TRBV12-4 and TRBJ2-7; TCRdb indicates TRBD2, and absent DNA this call remains unverified. The CDR3 sequence is 15 residues long. This CDR3 is CASSPQVGPVSEQYF.

J is TRBJ2-2 and V is TRBV5-1; TCRdb returns TRBD1, unconfirmable since there is no DNA. Germline-derived CDR1 and CDR2 are SGHRS and YFSETQ. The CDR3 consists of 15 residues. The CDR3: CATAMGQPNTGELSF. The full variable domain, completed using reference TRBV5-1 and TRBJ2-2, is KAGVTQTPRYLIKTRGQQVTLSCSPISGHRSVSWYQQTPGQGLQFLFEYFSETQRNKGNFPGRFSGRQFSNSRSEMNVSTLELGDSALYLCATAMGQPNTGELSFGEGSRLTVL.

This chain joins TRBV15 and TRBJ1-6. The CDR3 runs to 14 residues. Germline values: CDR1 LNHNV, CDR2 YYDKDF (reference sequence). CDR3 sequence reads: CATSKSSYNSPLHF.

The chain uses TRBV11-2 and TRBJ2-1; the TCRdb D gene call, TRBD2, has no DNA to confirm it. This CDR3 has 16 amino acids. CDR1 and CDR2 from the germline V gene are SGHAT and FQNNGV. The CDR3 sequence: CASQKLAGGVYNEQFF. Filled out from reference TRBV11-2 and TRBJ2-1, the complete variable domain reads EAGVAQSPRYKIIEKRQSVAFWCNPISGHATLYWYQQILGQGPKLLIQFQNNGVVDDSQLPKDRFSAERLKGVDSTLKIQPAKLEDSAVYLCASQKLAGGVYNEQFFGPGTRLTVL.

The gene calls are TRBV5-1 and TRBJ2-5. Germline CDR1 is SGHRS and CDR2 is YFSETQ. There are 11 residues in the CDR3. The CDR3 here is CASSDLETQYF.

V gene TRBV20-1 combines with J gene TRBJ1-2; without DNA, the TCRdb call of TRBD1 cannot be checked. Germline V gives CDR1 DFQATT, CDR2 SNEGSKA (reference sequence). The CDR3 has 13 amino acids. The CDR3 sequence: CSADRGTNYGYTF.

The CDR3 loop reads CASSHGNTEAFF. The chain uses TRBV12-5 and TRBJ1-1. The CDR3 is 12 amino acids. Germline CDR1 LGHNT, CDR2 FRNRAP.

The CDR3 spells CASSLLGQSNSPLHF. The chain uses TRBV7-8 and TRBJ1-6. Looked up from germline, CDR1 is SGHVS and CDR2 is FQNEAQ. The CDR3 loop spans 15 amino acids. Using reference TRBV7-8 and TRBJ1-6 for the parts outside the CDR3, the full variable domain is GAGVSQSPRYKVAKRGQDVALRCDPISGHVSLFWYQQALGQGPEFLTYFQNEAQLDKSGLPSDRFFAERPEGSVSTLKIQRTQQEDSAVYLCASSLLGQSNSPLHFGNGTRLTVT.

The rearrangement joins TRBV20-1 to TRBJ1-5. The CDR3 is made up of 13 amino acids. Germline-derived CDR1 and CDR2 are DFQATT and SNEGSKA (reference sequence). The CDR3 region is CSARVQRDQPQHF.

This CDR3 is CASSRTGIGLDTEAFF. The chain has TRBV5-4 and TRBJ1-1; TCRdb proposes TRBD1, but this gene call is untestable without DNA. The germline V gene has CDR1 SGHNT and CDR2 YYREEE (reference sequence). This CDR3 is built from 16 residues.

V is TRBV28 and J is TRBJ1-1; TCRdb selects TRBD1, and the lack of DNA leaves this call unchecked. Germline CDR1 is MDHEN and CDR2 is SYDVKM. The CDR3 totals 11 residues. The CDR3 reads CASFTGRSAFF.

The rearrangement uses TRBV28 and TRBJ2-7; checking the TCRdb D call of TRBD2 is not possible without DNA. CDR1 MDHEN and CDR2 SYDVKM come from the germline V gene. The length of the CDR3 is 13 residues. The CDR3 loop is CASSPAALYEQYF.

The V and J genes are TRBV7-2 and TRBJ2-7; without DNA, the TCRdb call of TRBD1 cannot be checked. This CDR3 spans 15 amino acids. Germline V gives CDR1 SGHTA, CDR2 FQGNSA. The CDR3 sequence is CASSPVTGPTYEQYF.

The chain links TRBV12-3 or TRBV12-4 to TRBJ1-2. This CDR3 spans 14 amino acids. CDR3 sequence reads: CASSLGQRNYGYTF.

This chain joins TRBV7-2 and TRBJ2-1; the D call from TCRdb, TRBD2, cannot be confirmed without DNA. The CDR3 sequence is 12 residues long. The germline V gene has CDR1 SGHTA and CDR2 FQGNSA. CDR3 amino acids: CASRAGNNEQFF.

V usage is TRBV5-1 and J usage is TRBJ1-1; there is no DNA to check the TCRdb D call of TRBD1. This CDR3 spans 14 amino acids. Germline V CDR1 and CDR2: SGHRS, YFSETQ. CDR3 region: CASSGTGLNTEAFF.